The TCR beta chain described here comes from a study of shared clonotypes between healthy human individuals. About the research overall: Researchers assigned three CD4 naive, three CD4 memory, two CD8 naive and one CD8 memory plate to each donor.

When replicate PCRs were run on sorted subsets, they used around 0.2 ug DNA, some 33,000 T cell genomes. Assay: immunoSEQ multiplex PCR; the TCRdb copy retains only in-frame clones and omits some. Of millions of clones listed, more than 85% are singletons. Naivety among CD8 cells was defined by CD45RO negativity and positive CCR7 selection, thereby excluding terminally differentiated effector memory CD45RA+ cells. Sequences were obtained from naive CD8+ T cells from PBMCs. The TCR comes from a man between 18 and 29 years old in good health. Some clones in this sample may be carry-over from other donors' samples.

CDR3 in DNA: TGTGCCAGCAGTGAAGGCAGGATACTCTACGAGCAGTACTTC. Amino acid sequence: CASSEGRILYEQYF. The chain employs TRBV25-1 and TRBJ2-7, with D unresolved. Germline loops: CDR1 MGHDK, CDR2 SYGVNS. V was cut by 2 bases and J by 3 bases, with 11 bases left in between. This CDR3 is 14 amino acids long.